The 3 T cell receptor beta chains in this list originate from one sample, sequenced in a study of blood T cell repertoires in COVID-19. Repertoires were generated with immunoSEQ multiplex PCR, while TCRdb's copy carries only in-frame clones and drops some. Of roughly 49,000 clones listed, more than 90% are singletons. Sequencing input: peripheral blood. The source is a woman aged 80 or over with acute or convalescent COVID-19.

This chain connects TRBV5-4 to TRBJ2-2; a weak D match, TRBD2 (5 bases). Germline V CDR1 and CDR2: SGHNT, YYREEE (reference sequence). The CDR3 runs 16 residues. This CDR3 is CAFLGPTRSSTGELFF. CDR3 nucleotides: TGTGCTTTCCTAGGCCCAACTAGGTCGAGCACCGGGGAGCTGTTTTTT.

This clone was seen once. The V call is TRBV18, the J call TRBJ2-2; TRBD1 matches at 7 bases. This CDR3 has 16 amino acids. The ends lost 0 bases at V and 6 bases at J; junction bases unmatched: 7. Looked up from germline, CDR1 is KGHSH and CDR2 is LQKENI. CDR3: CASSPPIQGQAGELFF. In nucleotides, the CDR3 is TGTGCCAGCTCACCACCGATACAGGGGCAGGCCGGGGAGCTGTTTTTT.

V gene TRBV7-9 combines with J gene TRBJ1-1; the D gene is possibly TRBD1 (5 bases). CDR1 is SEHNR, CDR2 FQNEAQ, per germline (reference sequence). CDR3 length: 12 residues. The V gene lost 1 base and the J gene lost 11 bases, with 11 bases spanning the gap. CDR3 sequence reads: CASSLVGQTAFF. DNA for the CDR3: TGTGCCAGCAGCTTAGTGGGGCAGACCGCTTTCTTT.